Detailed here is one T cell receptor (beta chain). It has no known antigen specificity. Per-nucleotide qualities are absent, and no much larger clonotype sits a single base away. The data are from a study of shared clonotypes between healthy human individuals (TCRdb year 2020). Looking at the study overall: A few men and a couple of women, aged 18 to 49 years, made up the cohort. Blood TCR repertoires of five healthy adults were deeply sequenced to estimate repertoire size and the extent of clonotype sharing between individuals. Libraries were prepared and TCR repertoires were sequenced by different laboratories using diverse techniques, in order to increase sequencing depth and limit assay-specific biases. For each donor, three plates each were used for CD4 naive and CD4 memory, two plates were used for CD8 naive, and one plate was used for CD8 memory. Leukapheresis yielded between about 0.9 and 8.9 billion PBMCs per donor. Broader findings and caveats from the paper: Because the study included a small number of donors, the genetic and exposure-history diversity represented was limited. Compared with non-shared clonotypes, the clonotypes found in all four sorted-subset donors had higher generation probabilities. Naive subsets generally had larger estimated clonotype richness than memory subsets did. Only blood was sampled, and tissue TCR repertoires likely differ from those in blood. Pairwise subsampling led to the expectation that sequencing depth would affect the degree of clonotype sharing among donors. Incomplete sequencing was indicated by rarefaction of sorted-subset datasets, despite the large sequencing depth. Sharing across several donors was observed for about 5% of naive CD4, 3% to 4% of naive CD8, around 2.5% of memory CD4, and around 0.44% of memory CD8 clonotypes.

Cut back by 0 bases and 12 bases, the V and J ends lie 18 bases apart. Per the germline V gene, LGHNA is the CDR1 and YSLEER is the CDR2. Spanning cysteine to phenylalanine, the CDR3 consists of 14 amino acids. Kept here is only the CDR3 DNA, which spans 42 bases and is read in frame from base 1. TCR CDR3 regions were amplified from genomic DNA by multiplex PCR using the deep immunoSEQ assay. Genomic DNA extracted from each cell subset was distributed evenly over all wells of several immunoSEQ 96-well plates, and each plate served as one replicate. For sorted subsets, each replicate PCR was loaded with roughly 0.2 ug genomic DNA, equivalent to 30,000 or so T cell genomes. Purified libraries were measured with a Qubit 3.0 fluorometer, size-checked on a Bioanalyzer 2100, and measured again with the KAPA Library Quantification kit. Each immunoSEQ 96-well plate was sequenced on its own single-read 150-cycle Illumina NextSeq 550 flow cell. The paper's data handling went like this. Because the immunoSEQ output included only junctional sequences and no quality scores, the filtering could not be the same as the filtering used for full-length reads. Sequences were annotated with PyIR, a Python wrapper for IgBLAST v1.9, using IMGT germline references to assign V/J genes and CDR3. Reads with weak V/J assignments (E-value above 1e-6), missing CDR3, stop codons, out-of-frame junctions, or ambiguous translated residues were removed. A V3J clonotype was defined by an identical inferred V gene, J gene, and CDR3 amino acid sequence. Percentage overlap between repertoires was computed as shared unique clonotypes divided by the size of the smaller repertoire. Richness of each repertoire was evaluated using RTK rarefaction, the Chao1 estimator, and Recon v2.1 estimates of unobserved clonotypes. For all TCRbeta clonotypes obtained by the gDNA method from a few donors, generation probabilities were computed with OLGA. TCRdb limited this immuneACCESS table to in-frame rearrangements with V and J called. A share of clones is missing; checked studies link under half to unresolved V genes, and the rest is unexplained. V and J calls and clone size are those listed in that table; D and trimming were worked out from the DNA. The sample data list about 2.2 million clones, and approximately 92% of these were observed just once. The ten largest make up around 1.7% of the sample.

For the CD8 naive samples, CD45RO-negative cells were positively selected for CCR7, yielding a CD45RA+CCR7+ population from which TemRA cells were excluded. The donors were healthy, HIV-negative adults who had no recently reported acute infections or vaccinations. Every donor was a Caucasian adult living in Nashville, Tennessee, USA. Blood was collected by leukapheresis, and PBMCs were isolated by Ficoll-Histopaque density gradient centrifugation and then cryopreserved in liquid nitrogen vapor phase. Purity and quantity of every magnetically sorted T cell population were checked by analytical flow cytometry. From each sorted fraction, genomic DNA was isolated and quantified by UV absorbance on a Nanodrop 2000c.

The rearrangement combines TRBV4-3 with TRBJ2-7, with the identity of the D gene unclear. Sequencing used naive CD8+ T cells from PBMCs. The cell subset or site label on this specimen signifies: CD45RA+CCR7+. This TCR was recovered from a man aged 18 to 35 in good health. Some clones in this sample may be carry-over from other donors' samples. The CDR3 here reads CASSQDLRASLTYF. The nucleotide sequence reads as follows: TGCGCCAGCAGCCAAGATCTTAGGGCGTCTCTGACGTACTTC.